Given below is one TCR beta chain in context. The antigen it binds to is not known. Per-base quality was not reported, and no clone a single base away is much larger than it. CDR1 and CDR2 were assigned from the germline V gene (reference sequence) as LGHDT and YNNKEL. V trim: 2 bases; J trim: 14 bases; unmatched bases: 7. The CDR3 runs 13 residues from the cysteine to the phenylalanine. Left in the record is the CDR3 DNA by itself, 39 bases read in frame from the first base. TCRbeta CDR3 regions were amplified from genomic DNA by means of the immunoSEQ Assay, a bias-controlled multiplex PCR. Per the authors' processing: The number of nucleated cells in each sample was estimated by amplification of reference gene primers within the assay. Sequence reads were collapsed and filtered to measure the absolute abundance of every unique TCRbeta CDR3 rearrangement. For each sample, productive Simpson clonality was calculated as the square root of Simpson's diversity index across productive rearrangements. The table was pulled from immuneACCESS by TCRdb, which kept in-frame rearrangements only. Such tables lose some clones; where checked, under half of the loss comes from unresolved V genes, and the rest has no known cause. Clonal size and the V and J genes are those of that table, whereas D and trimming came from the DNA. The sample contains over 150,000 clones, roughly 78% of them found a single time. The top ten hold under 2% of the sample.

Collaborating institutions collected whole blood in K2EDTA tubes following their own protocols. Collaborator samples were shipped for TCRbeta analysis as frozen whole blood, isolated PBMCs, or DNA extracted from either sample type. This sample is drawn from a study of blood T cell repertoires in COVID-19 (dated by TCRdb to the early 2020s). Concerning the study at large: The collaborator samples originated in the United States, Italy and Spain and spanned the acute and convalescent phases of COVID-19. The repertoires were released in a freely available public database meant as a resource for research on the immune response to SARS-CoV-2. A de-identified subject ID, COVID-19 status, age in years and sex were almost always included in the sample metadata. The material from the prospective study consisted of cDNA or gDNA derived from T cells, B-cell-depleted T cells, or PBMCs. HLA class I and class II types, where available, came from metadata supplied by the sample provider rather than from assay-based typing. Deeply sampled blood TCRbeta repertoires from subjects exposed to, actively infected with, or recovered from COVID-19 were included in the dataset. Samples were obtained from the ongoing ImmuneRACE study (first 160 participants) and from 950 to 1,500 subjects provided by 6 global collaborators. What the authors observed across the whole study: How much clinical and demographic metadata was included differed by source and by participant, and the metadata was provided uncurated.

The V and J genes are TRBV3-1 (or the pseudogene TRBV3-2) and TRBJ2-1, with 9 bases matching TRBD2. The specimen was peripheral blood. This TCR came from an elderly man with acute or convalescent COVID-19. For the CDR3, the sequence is CASSQRREGIKFF. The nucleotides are TGTGCCAGCAGCCAAAGGCGGGAGGGTATCAAGTTCTTC.